This T cell receptor beta chain comes out of a study of siplizumab effects on memory and regulatory T cells. Germline V lookup: CDR1 SGHTA, CDR2 FQGNSA. The CDR3 is 15 residues long. V shed 5 bases and J 6 bases; nucleotides not matched to a gene: 10. Clones were read by immunoSEQ multiplex PCR, and TCRdb kept only the in-frame ones, dropping some. The sample has about 70,000 clones; over 75% are singletons. Worth noting for this clone: Its antigen is undetermined.

Study observations and caveats: Unstimulated subset assignment was obtained for only a minor fraction of alloreactive clones.

This clonotype was sampled from a human donor in good health. Sequencing input: Tregs sorted from blood. The chain combines TRBV7-2 with TRBJ2-7; 10 bases line up with TRBD2. As DNA, the CDR3 is TGTGCCAGCAGCAAGAGGCCTAGCGGGAGTACCGAGCAGTACTTC. It specifies CASSKRPSGSTEQYF. The full variable domain, with the rest looked up from reference TRBV7-2 and TRBJ2-7, is GAGVSQSPSNKVTEKGKDVELRCDPISGHTALYWYRQSLGQGLEFLIYFQGNSAPDKSGLPSDRFSAERTGGSVSTLTIQRTQQEDSAVYLCASSKRPSGSTEQYFGPGTRLTVT.